This T cell receptor (beta chain) appears in the sequencing data of a study of blood T cell repertoires in COVID-19. Assay: immunoSEQ multiplex PCR; the TCRdb copy retains only in-frame clones and omits some. The repertoire consists of about 240,000 clones, with approximately 83% occurring once and the leading ten covering approximately 3.8%. V lost 2 bases and J lost 8, with 13 bases in between. CDR1 is SGHRS and CDR2 is YFSETQ in the germline V gene. CDR3 length: 14 residues. Participant age was roughly 18 to 90 years, and participants resided in 20 to 30 US areas. In the case of this clone: The same CDR3 can be traced to other DNA sequences in this sample.

The chain carries TRBV5-1 and TRBJ1-4, with D tentatively TRBD1 (5 bases). The sequencing sample was made of PBMCs or T cells enriched from blood (not recorded which). The sequence was collected from a middle-aged woman who had been exposed to COVID-19. The CDR3 coding sequence is TGCGCCAGCAGCTTCGGGCAGGGTGGCGAAAAACTGTTTTTT. Residues: CASSFGQGGEKLFF.